The following is a T cell receptor beta chain sequence with its context. The CDR3 spans 14 residues. The germline V gene has CDR1 MNHNS and CDR2 SASEGT. The ends lost 3 bases at V and 5 bases at J; junction bases unmatched: 4. The data are from a study of siplizumab effects on memory and regulatory T cells. Here immunoSEQ multiplex PCR was the method, and the copy in TCRdb shows in-frame clones only, minus some. The sample shows 100,000 or so clones, around nine tenths of them seen only once. This chain uses TRBV6-1 with TRBJ2-3; the match to TRBD1 covers 8 bases. The sequence was obtained from a human donor in good health. The specimen sequenced was CD4+ T cells sorted from blood. The DNA for the CDR3 is TGTGCCAGCAGTGATGGCAGGGGGCGAGATACGCAGTATTTT. Translation: CASSDGRGRDTQYF.